The present T cell receptor beta chain was sequenced within a study of early T cells in non-severe SARS-CoV-2 infection. Study context: Alpha and beta chains were unpaired, from unsorted whole-blood bulk RNA. Study-wide points: Clonotype matching in VDJdb favored anti-spike CD8 responses and did not capture private and CD4 specificities.

In this sample, this clonotype turned up many times. Its antigen is unknown. Looked up from germline, CDR1 is KGHSH and CDR2 is LQKENI. The V and J ends lost 3 bases and 0 bases respectively, with 12 bases between them. CDR3 length: 15 amino acids. The TCR library protocol attached unique molecular identifiers to the individual cDNA molecules. TCRdb re-called the 5' RACE reads through MiXCR, storing one row per CDR3 protein. The data hold around 20,000 distinct CDR3 sequences, with 3.5% to 4.5% observed a single time. J is TRBJ2-7 and V is TRBV18; D unresolved. The clonotype comes from an adult who was a healthcare worker with PCR-confirmed SARS-CoV-2 infection or an uninfected control (not recorded which). The sample consisted of whole blood. DNA for the CDR3: TGTGCCAGCTCACCGGTTTTCAGCGTCTCCTACGAGCAGTACTTC. It translates to CASSPVFSVSYEQYF.